These 4 T cell receptor beta chains share one sample of origin, sequenced in a study of shared clonotypes between healthy human individuals. Here immunoSEQ multiplex PCR was the method, and the copy in TCRdb shows in-frame clones only, minus some. The data contain over 2 million clones, over 85% of them singletons. The source material was naive CD4+ T cells sorted from blood. Subset denoted: CD45RA+ positively selected. The source of these receptors is a man between 18 and 29 years old in good health.

A remark on this clone: A much larger clone differs from this one at a single base, so this may be a read error. The identical CDR3 is also encoded by other nucleotide sequences in the sample. The chain combines TRBV5-1 with TRBJ1-1; 9 bases agree with TRBD1. V shed 6 bases and J 6 bases; nucleotides not matched to a gene: 9. The germline V gene has CDR1 SGHRS and CDR2 YFSETQ. This CDR3 is 14 amino acids long. CDR3 DNA: TGCGCCAGCAACCTCGGACAGGGGACTCCTGAAGCTTTCTTT. Its protein product is CASNLGQGTPEAFF. The variable domain in full, completed from reference TRBV5-1 and TRBJ1-1, reads KAGVTQTPRYLIKTRGQQVTLSCSPISGHRSVSWYQQTPGQGLQFLFEYFSETQRNKGNFPGRFSGRQFSNSRSEMNVSTLELGDSALYLCASNLGQGTPEAFFGQGTRLTVV.

V is TRBV11-2 and J is TRBJ2-1; 9 nucleotides line up with TRBD2. CDR1 is SGHAT, CDR2 FQNNGV, per germline. After removal of 5 bases from V and 8 bases from J, the junction contained 13 bases not matched to a gene. The CDR3 sequence is 16 residues long. This CDR3 reads CASSLLAGGAGDEQFF. Written as DNA, the CDR3 is TGTGCCAGCAGCCTCCTCGCGGGGGGGGCTGGGGATGAGCAGTTCTTC.

On this clone: This sample also contains other DNA sequences that code for the same CDR3. The chain is built from TRBV11-2 and TRBJ2-7; TRBD2 agrees at 12 bases. Germline V gene lookup returns CDR1 SGHAT and CDR2 FQNNGV. The CDR3 extends over 14 amino acids. V lost 6 bases, J lost 3 bases, and 3 bases stayed unmatched. The CDR3 here is CASRSLAGGYEQYF. The CDR3 DNA sequence: TGTGCCAGCAGATCACTAGCGGGGGGCTACGAGCAGTACTTC.

The genes are TRBV7-9 and TRBJ2-1; unclear D gene. Germline CDR1 reads SEHNR; CDR2 reads FQNEAQ (reference sequence). V gave up 5 bases and J gave up 8 bases, with 10 bases separating them. This CDR3 is built from 12 residues. CDR3 sequence (DNA): TGTGCCAGCAGCCTACCTGGGGATGAGCAGTTCTTC. Translating gives CASSLPGDEQFF.